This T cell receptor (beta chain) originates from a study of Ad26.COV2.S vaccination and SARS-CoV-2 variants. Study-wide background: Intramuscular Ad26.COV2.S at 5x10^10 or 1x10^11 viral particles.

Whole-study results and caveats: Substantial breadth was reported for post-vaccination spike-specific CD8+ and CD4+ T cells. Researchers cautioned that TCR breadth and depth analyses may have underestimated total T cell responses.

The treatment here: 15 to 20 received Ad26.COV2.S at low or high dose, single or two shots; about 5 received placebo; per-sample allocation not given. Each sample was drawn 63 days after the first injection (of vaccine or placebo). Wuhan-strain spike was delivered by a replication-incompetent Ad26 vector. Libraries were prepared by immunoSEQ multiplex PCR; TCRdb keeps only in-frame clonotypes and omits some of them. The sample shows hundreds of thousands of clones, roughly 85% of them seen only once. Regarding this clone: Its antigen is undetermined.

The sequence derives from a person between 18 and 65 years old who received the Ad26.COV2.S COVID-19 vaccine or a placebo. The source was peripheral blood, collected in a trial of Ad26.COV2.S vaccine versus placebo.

The CDR3 here is CASSSTGTGLRAYEQYF. CDR3 sequence (DNA): TGTGCCAGCAGCTCAACCGGGACAGGACTCAGAGCATACGAGCAGTACTTC. This chain uses TRBV7-2 with TRBJ2-7; TRBD1 matches 8 bases. In germline, CDR1 is SGHTA, CDR2 FQGNSA. The junction had 15 bases not matched to a gene; V was cut back by 4 bases and J by 4 bases. The CDR3 is 17 residues long.